These T cell receptor beta chains were read from a single sample in a study of blood T cells in healthy people across ages. Via MiXCR, TCRdb re-called the 5' RACE reads, giving one row per CDR3 protein. Here the sample spans 890,000 or so distinct CDR3 sequences, approximately 59% being singletons. Material: blood. These receptors were obtained from a man aged 25 to 45 in good health. CDR3s include the opening cysteine and the closing phenylalanine or tryptophan. Each record gives: V gene, J gene, clone size, CDR3 length, D gene, CDR3 protein, CDR3 DNA. The D gene is left open where the match is weak. Size is omitted from some rows. Given values are once, few, many or a class for expanded clones.

v_call: TRBV6-2/TRBV6-3
j_call: TRBJ2-3
clone_size: -
cdr3_length: 15
d_call: -
cdr3_aa: CASSPGPFSTDTQYF
cdr3_nt: TGTGCCAGCAGTCCGGGACCATTTAGCACAGATACGCAGTATTTT

v_call: TRBV7-9
j_call: TRBJ2-7
clone_size: -
cdr3_length: 15
d_call: -
cdr3_aa: CASSSDQGRNYEQYF
cdr3_nt: TGTGCCAGCAGCTCTGACCAGGGACGAAACTACGAGCAGTACTTC

v_call: TRBV5-1
j_call: TRBJ2-7
clone_size: few
cdr3_length: 15
d_call: -
cdr3_aa: CASSRRSTGSYEQYF
cdr3_nt: TGCGCCAGCAGCCGGAGGTCCACCGGCTCCTACGAGCAGTACTTC

v_call: TRBV20-1
j_call: TRBJ2-1
clone_size: -
cdr3_length: 15
d_call: -
cdr3_aa: CSATVSREVGNEQFF
cdr3_nt: TGCAGTGCAACCGTTTCTCGCGAAGTAGGCAATGAGCAGTTCTTC

v_call: TRBV6-2/TRBV6-3
j_call: TRBJ1-4
clone_size: -
cdr3_length: 14
d_call: -
cdr3_aa: CASSYESPNEKLFF
cdr3_nt: TGTGCCAGCAGTTATGAGTCGCCTAATGAAAAACTGTTTTTT

v_call: TRBV10-3
j_call: TRBJ2-3
clone_size: -
cdr3_length: 15
d_call: TRBD1
cdr3_aa: CAIGSDRVRPDTQYF
cdr3_nt: TGTGCCATCGGATCGGACAGGGTACGGCCAGATACGCAGTATTTT

v_call: TRBV9
j_call: TRBJ2-7
clone_size: -
cdr3_length: 13
d_call: -
cdr3_aa: CASSATRRGEQYF
cdr3_nt: TGTGCCAGCAGCGCGACTCGCAGGGGCGAGCAGTACTTC

v_call: TRBV2
j_call: TRBJ2-3
clone_size: -
cdr3_length: 16
d_call: TRBD2
cdr3_aa: CASSRLRTSGTDTQYF
cdr3_nt: TGTGCCAGCAGCCGCCTAAGGACTAGCGGCACAGATACGCAGTATTTT

v_call: TRBV30
j_call: TRBJ2-1
clone_size: -
cdr3_length: 11
d_call: -
cdr3_aa: CAWTFRDEQFF
cdr3_nt: TGTGCCTGGACTTTCCGCGATGAGCAGTTCTTC

v_call: TRBV21-1
j_call: TRBJ2-1
clone_size: few
cdr3_length: 14
d_call: -
cdr3_aa: CATGASGADNEQFF
cdr3_nt: TGTGCCACCGGGGCTAGCGGGGCCGACAATGAGCAGTTCTTC

v_call: TRBV12-3/TRBV12-4
j_call: TRBJ2-7
clone_size: once
cdr3_length: 14
d_call: -
cdr3_aa: CASSLAQAIDEQYF
cdr3_nt: TGTGCCAGCAGTTTAGCGCAAGCCATTGACGAGCAGTACTTC

v_call: TRBV2
j_call: TRBJ2-7
clone_size: once
cdr3_length: 15
d_call: -
cdr3_aa: CASSGGNRAVDEQYF
cdr3_nt: TGTGCCAGCAGCGGCGGGAACAGGGCGGTCGACGAGCAGTACTTC

v_call: TRBV3-1
j_call: TRBJ2-1
clone_size: once
cdr3_length: 16
d_call: -
cdr3_aa: CASSQDPGNLYNEQFF
cdr3_nt: TGTGCCAGCAGCCAAGATCCAGGGAACCTCTACAATGAGCAGTTCTTC

v_call: TRBV5-1
j_call: TRBJ2-2
clone_size: -
cdr3_length: 11
d_call: -
cdr3_aa: CASSFNGELFF
cdr3_nt: TGCGCCAGCAGCTTTAACGGGGAGCTGTTTTTT

v_call: TRBV12-3/TRBV12-4
j_call: TRBJ1-4
clone_size: few
cdr3_length: 14
d_call: TRBD1
cdr3_aa: CASSYRGRNEKLFF
cdr3_nt: TGTGCCAGCAGCTACAGGGGCCGGAATGAAAAACTGTTTTTT

v_call: TRBV7-8
j_call: TRBJ1-6
clone_size: -
cdr3_length: 16
d_call: -
cdr3_aa: CASSLGEFSYNSPLHF
cdr3_nt: TGTGCCAGCAGCTTAGGGGAGTTCTCCTATAATTCACCCCTCCACTTT

v_call: TRBV6-2/TRBV6-3
j_call: TRBJ2-7
clone_size: -
cdr3_length: 15
d_call: -
cdr3_aa: CASSYSTQSRYEQYF
cdr3_nt: TGTGCCAGCAGTTACTCTACTCAGTCCCGCTACGAGCAGTACTTC